The table lists the clone carrying this T cell receptor beta chain with a few counts. TCRdb analysed the RT-PCR reads with MiXCR anew, one entry per CDR3 protein. The sample consists of some 500,000 distinct CDR3 sequences, about 15% of them appearing once. Germline V gene lookup returns CDR1 SGHTA and CDR2 FQGNSA. The V gene end was trimmed by 2 bases and the J gene end by 6 bases; junction bases not matched to a gene: 4. This CDR3 spans 16 amino acids. The data were taken from a study of response to subunit inactivated influenza vaccine. The source of this sequence is a man between 45 and 75 years old who received an inactivated influenza vaccine. The V gene is TRBV7-2, the J gene TRBJ2-7; 16 bases fit TRBD2. Sequenced material: CD4+ T cells sorted from PBMCs, taken around 25 months after vaccination. CDR3 sequence (DNA): TGTGCCAGCAGCTTATACGGGACTAGCGGGAGGGCCGAGCAGTACTTC. It specifies CASSLYGTSGRAEQYF. Full variable domain (rest looked up from reference TRBV7-2 and TRBJ2-7): GAGVSQSPSNKVTEKGKDVELRCDPISGHTALYWYRQSLGQGLEFLIYFQGNSAPDKSGLPSDRFSAERTGGSVSTLTIQRTQQEDSAVYLCASSLYGTSGRAEQYFGPGTRLTVT.